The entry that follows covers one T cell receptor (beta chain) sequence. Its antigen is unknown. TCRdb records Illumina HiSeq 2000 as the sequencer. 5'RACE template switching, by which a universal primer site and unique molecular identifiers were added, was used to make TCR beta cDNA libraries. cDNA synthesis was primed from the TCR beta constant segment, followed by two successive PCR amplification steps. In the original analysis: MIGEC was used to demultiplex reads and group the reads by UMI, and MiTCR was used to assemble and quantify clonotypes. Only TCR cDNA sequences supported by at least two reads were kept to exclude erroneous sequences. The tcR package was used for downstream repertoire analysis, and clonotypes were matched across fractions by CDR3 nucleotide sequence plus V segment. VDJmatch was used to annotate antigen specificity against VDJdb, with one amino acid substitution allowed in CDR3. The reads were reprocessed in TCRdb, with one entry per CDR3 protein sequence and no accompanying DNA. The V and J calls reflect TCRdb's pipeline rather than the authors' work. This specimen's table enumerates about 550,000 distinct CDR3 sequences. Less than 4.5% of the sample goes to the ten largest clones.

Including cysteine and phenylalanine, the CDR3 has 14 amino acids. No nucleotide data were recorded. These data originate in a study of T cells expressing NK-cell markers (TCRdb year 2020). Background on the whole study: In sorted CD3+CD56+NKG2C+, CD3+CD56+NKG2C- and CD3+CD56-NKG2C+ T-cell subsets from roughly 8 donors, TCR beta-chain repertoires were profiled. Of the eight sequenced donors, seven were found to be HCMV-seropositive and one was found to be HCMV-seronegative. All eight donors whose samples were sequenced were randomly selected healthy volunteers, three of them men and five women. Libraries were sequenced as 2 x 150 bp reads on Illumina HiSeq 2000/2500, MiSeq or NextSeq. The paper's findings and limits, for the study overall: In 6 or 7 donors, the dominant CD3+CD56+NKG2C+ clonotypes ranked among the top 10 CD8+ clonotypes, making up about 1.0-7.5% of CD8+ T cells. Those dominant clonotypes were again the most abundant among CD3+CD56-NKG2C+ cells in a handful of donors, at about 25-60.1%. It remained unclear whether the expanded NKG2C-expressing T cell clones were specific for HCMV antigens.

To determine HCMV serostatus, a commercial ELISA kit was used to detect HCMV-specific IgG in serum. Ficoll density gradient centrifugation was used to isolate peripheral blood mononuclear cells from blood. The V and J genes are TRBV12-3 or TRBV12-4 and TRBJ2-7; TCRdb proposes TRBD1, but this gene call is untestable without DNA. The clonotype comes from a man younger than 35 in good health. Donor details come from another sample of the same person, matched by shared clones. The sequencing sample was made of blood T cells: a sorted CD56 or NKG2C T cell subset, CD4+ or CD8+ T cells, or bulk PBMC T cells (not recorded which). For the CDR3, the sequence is CASSFVGGANEQYF.